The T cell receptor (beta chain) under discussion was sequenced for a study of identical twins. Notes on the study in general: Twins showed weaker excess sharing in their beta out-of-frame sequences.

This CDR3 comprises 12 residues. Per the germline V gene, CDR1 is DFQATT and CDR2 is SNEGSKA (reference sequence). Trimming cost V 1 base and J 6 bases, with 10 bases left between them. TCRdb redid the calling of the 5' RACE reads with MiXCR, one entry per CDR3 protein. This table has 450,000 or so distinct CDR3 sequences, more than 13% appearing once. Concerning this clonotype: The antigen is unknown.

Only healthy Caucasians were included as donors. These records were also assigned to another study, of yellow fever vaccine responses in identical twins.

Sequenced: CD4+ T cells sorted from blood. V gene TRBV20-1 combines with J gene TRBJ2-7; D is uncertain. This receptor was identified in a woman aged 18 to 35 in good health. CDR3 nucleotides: TGCAGTGCTAGAGTCGGTGTTAGCGAGCAGTACTTC. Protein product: CSARVGVSEQYF.